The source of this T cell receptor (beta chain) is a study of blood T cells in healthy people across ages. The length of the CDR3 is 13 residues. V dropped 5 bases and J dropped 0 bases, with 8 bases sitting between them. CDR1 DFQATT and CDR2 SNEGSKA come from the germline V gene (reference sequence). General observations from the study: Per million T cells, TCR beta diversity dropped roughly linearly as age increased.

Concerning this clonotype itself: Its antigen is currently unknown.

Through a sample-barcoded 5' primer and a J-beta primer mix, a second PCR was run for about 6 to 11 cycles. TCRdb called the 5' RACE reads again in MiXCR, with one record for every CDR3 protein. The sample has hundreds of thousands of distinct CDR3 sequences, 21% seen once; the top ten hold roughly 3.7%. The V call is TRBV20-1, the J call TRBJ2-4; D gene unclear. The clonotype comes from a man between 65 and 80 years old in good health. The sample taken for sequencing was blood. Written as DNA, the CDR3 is TGCAGTGCTCGCGGCAAAGCCAAAAACATTCAGTACTTC. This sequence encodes CSARGKAKNIQYF.